The 3 T cell receptor beta chains given below trace back to one sample, sequenced in a study of blood T cell repertoires in COVID-19. The assay was immunoSEQ multiplex PCR, and TCRdb's table has in-frame clones only and misses some. The sample lists about 210,000 clones, approximately 80% occurring once. The sequencing input was PBMCs or T cells enriched from blood (not recorded which). The origin of the receptors is a man between 25 and 39 years old with acute COVID-19.

This clone was counted a few times. The V gene is TRBV6-5, the J gene TRBJ1-5; D gene ambiguous. Germline V lookup: CDR1 MNHEY, CDR2 SVGAGI. V was pared by 11 bases and J by 2 bases, with 13 bases between. This CDR3 has 13 amino acids. CDR3 loop: CAARAAGNQPQHF. The DNA for the CDR3 is TGTGCCGCGAGGGCGGCAGGCAATCAGCCCCAGCATTTT.

The table lists this clone with a few counts. The genes are TRBV5-1 and TRBJ1-2; 9 nucleotides match TRBD1. The germline CDR1 and CDR2 sequences are SGHRS and YFSETQ. The CDR3 sequence is 14 residues long. V gave up 4 bases and J gave up 7 bases; unmatched junction bases: 8. Here the CDR3 DNA reads TGCGCCAGCAGCCCCCGGGACAGGGTCGCTGGCTACACCTTC. It specifies CASSPRDRVAGYTF.

The gene calls are TRBV4-1 and TRBJ2-3; possibly TRBD2 for D (7 bases). V lost 4 bases to trimming and J lost 3 bases, with 11 bases between them. The CDR3 spans 14 residues. The V gene's germline CDR1 is MGHRA and CDR2 YSYEKL. DNA for the CDR3: TGCGCCAGCAGCCCGGGGGGCCTGACAGATACGCAGTATTTT. Amino acids: CASSPGGLTDTQYF.